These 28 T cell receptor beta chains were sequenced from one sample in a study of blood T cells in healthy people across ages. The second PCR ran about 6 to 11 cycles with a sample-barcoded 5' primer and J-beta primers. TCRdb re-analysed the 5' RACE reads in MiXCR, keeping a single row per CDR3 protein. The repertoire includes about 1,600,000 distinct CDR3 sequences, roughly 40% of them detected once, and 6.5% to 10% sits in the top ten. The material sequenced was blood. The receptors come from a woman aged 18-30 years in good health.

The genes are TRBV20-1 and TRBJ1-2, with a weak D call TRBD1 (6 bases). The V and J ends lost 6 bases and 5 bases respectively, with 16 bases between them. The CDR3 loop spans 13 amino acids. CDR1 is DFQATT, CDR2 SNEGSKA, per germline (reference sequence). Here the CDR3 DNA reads TGCAGTGCCCCTGAGGGGGGTGGATATGGCTACACCTTC. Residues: CSAPEGGGYGYTF.

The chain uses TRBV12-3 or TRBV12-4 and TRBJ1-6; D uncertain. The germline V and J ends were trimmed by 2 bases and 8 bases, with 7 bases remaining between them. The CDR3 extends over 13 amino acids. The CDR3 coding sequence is TGTGCCAGCAGTTTACCCCTAGATTCACCCCTCCACTTT. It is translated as CASSLPLDSPLHF.

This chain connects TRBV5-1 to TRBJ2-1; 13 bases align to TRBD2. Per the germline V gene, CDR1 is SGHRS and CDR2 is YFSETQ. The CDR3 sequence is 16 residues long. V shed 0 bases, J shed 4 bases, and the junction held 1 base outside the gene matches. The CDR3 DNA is TGCGCCAGCAGCTTGGCGACTAGCGGGAGGTACAATGAGCAGTTCTTC. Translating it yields CASSLATSGRYNEQFF.

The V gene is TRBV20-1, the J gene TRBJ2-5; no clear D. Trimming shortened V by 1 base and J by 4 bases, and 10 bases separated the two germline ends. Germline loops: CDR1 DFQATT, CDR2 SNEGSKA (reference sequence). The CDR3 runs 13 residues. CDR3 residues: CSARGLYLETQYF. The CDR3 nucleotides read TGCAGTGCTAGAGGTCTTTATTTAGAGACCCAGTACTTC.

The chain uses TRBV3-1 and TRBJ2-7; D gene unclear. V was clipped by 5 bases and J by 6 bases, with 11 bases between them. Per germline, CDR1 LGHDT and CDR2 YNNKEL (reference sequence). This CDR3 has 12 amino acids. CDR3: CASSEINAEQYF. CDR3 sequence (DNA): TGTGCCAGCAGCGAAATTAACGCCGAGCAGTACTTC.

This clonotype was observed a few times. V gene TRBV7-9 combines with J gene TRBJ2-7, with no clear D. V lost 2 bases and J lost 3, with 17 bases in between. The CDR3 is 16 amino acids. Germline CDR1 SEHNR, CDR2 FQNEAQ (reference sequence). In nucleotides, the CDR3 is TGTGCCAGCAGCTTAACCTCTGGGCAGGACCGCTACGAGCAGTACTTC. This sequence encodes CASSLTSGQDRYEQYF.

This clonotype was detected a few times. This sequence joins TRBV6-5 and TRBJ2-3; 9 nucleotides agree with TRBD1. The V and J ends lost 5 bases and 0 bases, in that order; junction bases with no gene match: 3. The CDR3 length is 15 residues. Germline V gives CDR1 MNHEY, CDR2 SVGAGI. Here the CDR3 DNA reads TGTGCCAGCAGTGACGGACAGGGGAGCACAGATACGCAGTATTTT. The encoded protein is CASSDGQGSTDTQYF.

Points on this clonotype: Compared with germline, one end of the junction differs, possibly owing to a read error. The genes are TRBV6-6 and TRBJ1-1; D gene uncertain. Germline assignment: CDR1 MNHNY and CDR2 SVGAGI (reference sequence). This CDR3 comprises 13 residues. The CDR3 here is CASSDSPDTEAFF. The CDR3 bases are TGTGCCAGCAGTGACTCCCCGGACACTGAAGCTTTCTTT.

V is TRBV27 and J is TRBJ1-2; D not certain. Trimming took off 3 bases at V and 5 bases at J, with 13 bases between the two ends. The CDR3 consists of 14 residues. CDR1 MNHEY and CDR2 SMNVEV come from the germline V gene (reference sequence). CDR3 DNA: TGTGCCAGCAGTTTTGCCCCTACCCTTTATGGCTACACCTTC. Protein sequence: CASSFAPTLYGYTF.

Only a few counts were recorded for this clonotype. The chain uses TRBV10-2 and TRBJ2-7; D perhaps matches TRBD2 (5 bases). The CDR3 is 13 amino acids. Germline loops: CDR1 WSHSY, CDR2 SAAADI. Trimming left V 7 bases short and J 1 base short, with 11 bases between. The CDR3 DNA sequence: TGCGCCAGCACCAGCGGCACATCCTACGAGCAGTACTTC. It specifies CASTSGTSYEQYF.

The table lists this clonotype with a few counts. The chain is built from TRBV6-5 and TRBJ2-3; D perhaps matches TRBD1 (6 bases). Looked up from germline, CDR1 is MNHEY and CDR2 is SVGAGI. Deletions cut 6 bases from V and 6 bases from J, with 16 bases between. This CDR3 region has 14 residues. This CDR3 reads CASRSQGWRDTQYF. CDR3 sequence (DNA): TGTGCCAGCAGAAGTCAGGGGTGGAGGGATACGCAGTATTTT.

The CDR3 sequence is CASSPTGGTSPVTQYF. The CDR3 bases are TGTGCCAGCAGCCCAACGGGAGGGACTAGCCCAGTTACGCAGTATTTT. This chain links TRBV7-2 with TRBJ2-3; 9 bases agree with TRBD2. CDR3 length: 16 residues. J gave up 8 bases and V 5 bases, and 14 bases lay outside the gene matches. The germline gives CDR1 SGHTA, CDR2 FQGNSA.

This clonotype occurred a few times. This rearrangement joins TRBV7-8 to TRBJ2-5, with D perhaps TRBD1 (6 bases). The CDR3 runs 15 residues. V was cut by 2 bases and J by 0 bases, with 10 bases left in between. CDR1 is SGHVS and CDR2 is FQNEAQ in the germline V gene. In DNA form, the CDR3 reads TGTGCCAGCAGCTTATTTAACAGGGACCAAGAGACCCAGTACTTC. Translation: CASSLFNRDQETQYF. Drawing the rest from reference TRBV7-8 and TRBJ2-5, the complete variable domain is GAGVSQSPRYKVAKRGQDVALRCDPISGHVSLFWYQQALGQGPEFLTYFQNEAQLDKSGLPSDRFFAERPEGSVSTLKIQRTQQEDSAVYLCASSLFNRDQETQYFGPGTRLLVL.

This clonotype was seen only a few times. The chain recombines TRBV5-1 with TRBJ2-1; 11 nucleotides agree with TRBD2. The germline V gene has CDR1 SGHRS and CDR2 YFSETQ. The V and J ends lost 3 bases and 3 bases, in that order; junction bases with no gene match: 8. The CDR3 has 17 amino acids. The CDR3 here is CASSSHSSGRSYNEQFF. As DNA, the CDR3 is TGCGCCAGCAGCTCCCACTCTAGCGGGAGGAGCTACAATGAGCAGTTCTTC.

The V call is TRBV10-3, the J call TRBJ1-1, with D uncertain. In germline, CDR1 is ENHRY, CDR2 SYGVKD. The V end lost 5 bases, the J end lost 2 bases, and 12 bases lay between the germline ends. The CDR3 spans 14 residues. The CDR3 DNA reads TGTGCCATCAGTCTCGACGGAATAAACACTGAAGCTTTCTTT. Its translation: CAISLDGINTEAFF.

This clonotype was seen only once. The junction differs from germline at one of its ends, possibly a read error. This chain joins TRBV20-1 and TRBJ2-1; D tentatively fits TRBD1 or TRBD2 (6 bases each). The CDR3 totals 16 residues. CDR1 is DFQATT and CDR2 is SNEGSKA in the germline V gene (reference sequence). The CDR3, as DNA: TGCAGTGCCCTGGATGGAGGGGCCGGGGGCTACACTGAGCAGTTCTTC. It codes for CSALDGGAGGYTEQFF.

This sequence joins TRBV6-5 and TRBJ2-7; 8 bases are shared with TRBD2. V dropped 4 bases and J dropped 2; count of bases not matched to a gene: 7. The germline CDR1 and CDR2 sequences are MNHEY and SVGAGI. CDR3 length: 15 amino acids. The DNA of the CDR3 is TGTGCCAGCAGTTCCCCGGGACTAGGGACCTACGAGCAGTACTTC. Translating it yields CASSSPGLGTYEQYF.

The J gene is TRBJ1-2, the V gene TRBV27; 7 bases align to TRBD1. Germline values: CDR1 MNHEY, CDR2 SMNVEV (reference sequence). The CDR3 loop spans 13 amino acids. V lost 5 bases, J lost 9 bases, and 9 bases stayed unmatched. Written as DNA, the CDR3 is TGTGCCAGCAGTGCGATAGGGGGCTCTCGCTACACCTTC. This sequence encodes CASSAIGGSRYTF.

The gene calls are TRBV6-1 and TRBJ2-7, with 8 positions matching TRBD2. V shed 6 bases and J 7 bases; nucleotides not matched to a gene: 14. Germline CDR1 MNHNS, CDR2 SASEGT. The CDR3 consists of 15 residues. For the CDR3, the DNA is TGTGCCAGCAGGATAGGGGGACTAGTCTACAATGAGCAGTACTTC. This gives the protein CASRIGGLVYNEQYF.

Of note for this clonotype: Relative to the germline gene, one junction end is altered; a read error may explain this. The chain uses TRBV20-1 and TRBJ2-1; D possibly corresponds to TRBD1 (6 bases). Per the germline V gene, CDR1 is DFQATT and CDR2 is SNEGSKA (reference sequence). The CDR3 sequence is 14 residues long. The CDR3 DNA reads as TGCAGTGCTAGACCCCCCCCAGGGGATAATGGGCAGTTCTTC. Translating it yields CSARPPPGDNGQFF.

CDR3 amino acids: CSATGTDSYEQYF. DNA for the CDR3: TGCAGTGCTACCGGGACAGACTCCTACGAGCAGTACTTC. The V call is TRBV20-1, the J call TRBJ2-7; TRBD1 matches at 7 bases. This CDR3 spans 13 amino acids. The ends lost 4 bases at V and 0 bases at J; junction bases unmatched: 3. CDR1 is DFQATT and CDR2 is SNEGSKA in the germline V gene (reference sequence).

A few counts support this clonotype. CDR3 region: CASSLAQGHYNEQFF. The DNA of the CDR3 is TGTGCCAGCAGCTTAGCTCAGGGTCACTACAATGAGCAGTTCTTC. The genes are TRBV7-2 and TRBJ2-1; D is perhaps TRBD1 (5 bases). The CDR3 contains 15 residues. Between the trimmed V and J ends, which lost 0 bases and 3 bases, there was a span of 9 bases. In germline, CDR1 is SGHTA, CDR2 FQGNSA.

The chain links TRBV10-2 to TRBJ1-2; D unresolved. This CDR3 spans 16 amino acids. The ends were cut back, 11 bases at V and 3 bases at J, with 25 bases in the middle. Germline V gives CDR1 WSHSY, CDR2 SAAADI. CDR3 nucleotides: TGCGCCCACGCGGCTGACCGGTGGGGATTCCACTATGGCTACACCTTC. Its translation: CAHAADRWGFHYGYTF.

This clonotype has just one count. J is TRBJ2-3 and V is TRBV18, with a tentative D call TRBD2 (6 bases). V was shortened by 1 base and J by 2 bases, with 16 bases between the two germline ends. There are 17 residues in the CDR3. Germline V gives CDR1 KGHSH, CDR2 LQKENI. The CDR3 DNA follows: TGTGCCAGCTCACCACGGTTTCCGGGAGTAGTCACAGATACGCAGTATTTT. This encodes CASSPRFPGVVTDTQYF.

This CDR3 is CASGRRGTAGVSDEQFF. In nucleotides, the CDR3 is TGCGCCAGCGGACGTAGGGGGACAGCGGGAGTGTCAGATGAGCAGTTCTTC. This rearrangement joins TRBV4-1 to TRBJ2-1; maybe TRBD2 (8 bases). There are 17 residues in the CDR3. Between the trimmed V and J ends, which lost 8 bases and 8 bases, there was a span of 28 bases. CDR1 is MGHRA, CDR2 YSYEKL, per germline.

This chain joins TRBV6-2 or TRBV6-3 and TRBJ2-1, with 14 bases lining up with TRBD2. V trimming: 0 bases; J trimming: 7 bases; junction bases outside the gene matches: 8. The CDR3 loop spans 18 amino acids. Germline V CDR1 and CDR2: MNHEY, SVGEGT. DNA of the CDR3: TGTGCCAGCAGTTACTCGACTAGCGGGGGGGCCTGGAAAAATGAGCAGTTCTTC. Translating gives CASSYSTSGGAWKNEQFF.

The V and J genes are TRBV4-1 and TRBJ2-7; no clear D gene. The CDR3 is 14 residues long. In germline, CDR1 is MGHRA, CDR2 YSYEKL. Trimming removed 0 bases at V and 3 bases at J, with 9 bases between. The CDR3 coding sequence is TGCGCCAGCAGCCAAGATCCAGACCGCTACGAGCAGTACTTC. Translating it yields CASSQDPDRYEQYF.

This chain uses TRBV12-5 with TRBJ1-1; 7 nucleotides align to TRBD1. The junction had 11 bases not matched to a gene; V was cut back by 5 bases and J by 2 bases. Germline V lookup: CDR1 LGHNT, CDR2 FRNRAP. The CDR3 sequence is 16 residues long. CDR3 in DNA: TGTGCTAGTGGTCCACCTCACGGGACAGCTAACACTGAAGCTTTCTTT. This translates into CASGPPHGTANTEAFF.